This section outlines one T cell receptor beta chain sequence together with its context. This clonotype was found many times. No cognate antigen has been identified for it. It has no much larger one-base neighbor in the sample; base qualities were not kept. The data belong to a study of regulatory T cells in long-lasting Graves disease (dated by TCRdb to 2020 to 2023). The study in broad terms: Patients with newly diagnosed Graves' disease had been on antithyroid drugs for under 3 months. The study was registered as a clinical trial and conducted in China. Patients with persistent Graves' disease were compared with patients with newly diagnosed Graves' disease using TCR sequencing and RNA sequencing of peripheral blood. A total of some 35 samples underwent TCR sequencing, from about 13 patients with persistent Graves' disease and 20 or so patients with newly diagnosed Graves' disease. What the authors observed across the whole study: Persistent patients shared more public clonotypes among themselves (around 3,000) than newly diagnosed patients did (more than 850). Only peripheral blood was studied, because thyroid tissue, the primary lesion, was inaccessible. Compared with newly diagnosed patients, patients with persistent Graves' disease had lower TCR Shannon entropy and fewer highly expanded clones, which suggests clonal expansion. Persistent disease showed preferential use of TRBV28, TRBJ1-2 and TRBJ2-5, whereas newly diagnosed disease favored TRBV20-1 and TRBJ2-1. Sequencing and analysis were restricted to the TCR beta chain. The small sample size was acknowledged by the authors as a limitation that may reduce accuracy.

What this sample's time point label stands for: newly diagnosed GD, antithyroid drugs for less than 3 months. For both TCR sequencing and RNA sequencing, RNA was extracted from PBMCs using TRIzol. Graves' disease was diagnosed according to American Thyroid Association guidelines. The patients came from an endocrinology department in Xi'an, China. Each patient gave around 9.2 milliliters of peripheral blood, collected in an EDTA anticoagulant tube. PBMCs were isolated by Ficoll Paque Plus density gradient separation without further T cell sorting. RNA quality was checked with an Agilent 2100 Bioanalyzer and agarose gel, and concentration with a NanoDrop 2000. Libraries were prepared through multiplex PCR. The instrument was an Illumina HiSeq 4000. iRepertoire HTBI primers and Arm-PCR amplification of CDR3 regions were used to construct TCR beta libraries. PCR products were gel purified before sequencing. The authors processed their data as follows. Gene usage analysis of CDR3 amino acid clonotypes used the 50 to 70 TRBV and 14 to 15 TRBJ segments found across samples. Filtered high-quality paired reads were merged into contigs using COPE and FqMerger. BLAST was used to align contigs to IMGT TRBV, TRBD and TRBJ reference genes, with CDR3 defined following IMGT. Clonotypes above 0.1% frequency were classified as highly expanded clones. Shannon entropy was used to measure repertoire diversity, and the Gini coefficient was used to measure V-J evenness. A clonotype was considered public if more than one individual shared it. The public reads were reanalyzed by TCRdb: fastp trimming at Q25, MiXCR alignment, in-frame beta chains only. Under each unique CDR3 protein, matching rows form one entry showing the most common genes and DNA. The V and J calls were not made by the authors but by TCRdb's processing. The sample profile shows about 420,000 distinct CDR3 sequences; around 15% of them were found once. The ten largest account for around a quarter of the sample.

The germline V gene provides CDR1 SGHRS and CDR2 YFSETQ. The V end loses 1 base and the J end loses 2 bases, and a stretch of 9 bases separates them. Counted from cysteine to phenylalanine, this CDR3 has 14 amino acids. CDR3 DNA is the only sequence kept; it has 42 bases, read in frame from the first base. These data also formed part of another study, on T cells in Graves' hyperthyroidism and ophthalmopathy. The second study also describes: Graves' hyperthyroidism was defined as stable when no progression to ophthalmopathy occurred over 18 months of follow-up. Hyperthyroidism patients were aged 18 to 65 years and newly diagnosed, with disease duration of less than 2 months. The study excluded patients with uncontrolled infections, other autoimmune diseases, pregnancy or lactation. Clinical symptoms, serum thyroxine and TRAb, thyroid ultrasound, and orbital computed tomography formed the basis for the diagnoses. For the first round of RT-PCR on the TCR CDR3, the HTBI primer set was used together with the Qiagen OneStep RT-PCR kit. Most expanded thyroid clonotypes (frequency above 0.001) were also detected in blood, a finding suggesting that blood repertoires may reflect thyroid immune responses. Ophthalmopathy was separated from stable hyperthyroidism by a 13 V-J signature model, with around 88% sensitivity and just over 81% specificity obtained in cross-validation and 80%/75% obtained in testing. In validation, the model predicted progression to ophthalmopathy a median of 6.5 months before onset, with roughly 70% sensitivity and 72.22% specificity. To identify distinguishing TCR V-J signatures, a discovery cohort of 90 to 100 patients was used, comprising 43 with Graves' ophthalmopathy and around 60 with stable Graves' hyperthyroidism. Prospective prediction of ophthalmopathy was tested in an independent validation cohort consisting of roughly 20 hyperthyroidism patients and more than 15 patients who later progressed to ophthalmopathy. The approximately 90 discovery patients were randomly split 7:3 into training and test sets. In addition, the study compared T-cell repertoires in thyroid tissue and in blood from about six Graves' hyperthyroidism patients. Following sampling, methimazole starting at 30 mg daily was given to hyperthyroidism patients, and high-dose intravenous methylprednisolone was given to ophthalmopathy patients. The libraries were constructed in a second round of multiplex PCR and then size-selected and purified. Libraries were sequenced paired-end with 100 bp reads on an Illumina HiSeq2000. Raw data were processed with SOAPnuke, discarding reads with adapters, uncalled bases, mean Phred below 15, or no exact constant-primer or identifier match. COPE v1.2.5 was used to merge the high-quality paired reads, and each unique nucleotide sequence was defined as a clonotype. MiTCR v1.1 was used to align clonotypes to the IMGT TRBV, TRBD and TRBJ reference segments. Analysis was restricted to V-J combinations with a frequency above 0.0001, which covered 98% to 99.2% of repertoires. The TCS score was defined as the ratio of F50 (clonal expansion) to E x V (chaos), calculated using BLOSUM62-based TCRdist between CDR3 peptides within each V-J. Welch's t-statistics and random forest reduced 514 V-J features to roughly 13, which were used in a naive Bayes classifier (R e1071). No statistical method was used to fix the sample size in advance, and group allocation was not hidden from the investigators. TCR Vbeta CDR3 sequencing of roughly 140 peripheral blood samples (approximately 44 ophthalmopathy, under 80 hyperthyroidism and around 17 progressor patients) is reported in the paper.

The chain links TRBV5-1 with TRBJ2-5, with a weak D call of TRBD2 (6 bases match). The source of this sequence is a woman under 30 with Graves disease. Donor details come from another sample of the same person, matched by shared clones. The sample was peripheral blood mononuclear cells (PBMCs), taken at new diagnosis, from a patient treated with antithyroid drugs. The CDR3 protein sequence reads: CASSLFREQETQYF. In nucleotides, the sequence is TGCGCCAGCAGCTTGTTCCGGGAGCAAGAGACCCAGTACTTC. The reference TRBV5-1 and TRBJ2-5 proteins fill in what lies around the CDR3, so the full variable domain reads KAGVTQTPRYLIKTRGQQVTLSCSPISGHRSVSWYQQTPGQGLQFLFEYFSETQRNKGNFPGRFSGRQFSNSRSEMNVSTLELGDSALYLCASSLFREQETQYFGPGTRLLVL.